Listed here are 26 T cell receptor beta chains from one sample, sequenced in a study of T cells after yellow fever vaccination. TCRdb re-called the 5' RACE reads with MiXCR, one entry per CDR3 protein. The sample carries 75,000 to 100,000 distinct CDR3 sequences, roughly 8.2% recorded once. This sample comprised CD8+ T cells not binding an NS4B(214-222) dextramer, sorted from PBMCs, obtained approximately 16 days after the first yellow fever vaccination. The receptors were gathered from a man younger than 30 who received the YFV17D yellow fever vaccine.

CDR3 bases: TGTGCCAGCAGCTTAGGACAGGGGGTTCTGGAGACCCAGTACTTC. It translates to CASSLGQGVLETQYF. J is TRBJ2-5 and V is TRBV11-2, with TRBD1 matching over 9 bases. In germline, CDR1 is SGHAT, CDR2 FQNNGV. There are 15 residues in the CDR3. The V segment lost 1 base and the J segment 5 bases; nucleotides outside the gene matches: 5.

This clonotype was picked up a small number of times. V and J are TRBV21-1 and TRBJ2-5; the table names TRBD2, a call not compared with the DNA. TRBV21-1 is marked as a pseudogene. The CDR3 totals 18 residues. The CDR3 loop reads CASSSLPPSGGQQETQYF. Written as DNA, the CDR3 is TGTGCCAGCAGCTCCCTCCCCCCTAGCGGGGGCCAACAAGAGACCCAGTACTTC.

In DNA form, the CDR3 reads TGTGCCATCAGTTATGCGGGCGGGTACGAGCAGTACGTC. Its translation: CAISYAGGYEQYV. The chain joins TRBV10-3 to TRBJ2-7, with a weak D call TRBD2 (5 bases). Germline CDR1 and CDR2: ENHRY and SYGVKD. CDR3 length: 13 amino acids. V lost 5 bases and J lost 4, with 12 bases in between.

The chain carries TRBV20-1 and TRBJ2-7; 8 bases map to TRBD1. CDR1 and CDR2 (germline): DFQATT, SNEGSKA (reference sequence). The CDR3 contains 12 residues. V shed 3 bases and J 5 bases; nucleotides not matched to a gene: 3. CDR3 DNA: TGCAGTGCTAGGAGACAGGGGAACGAGCAGTACGTC. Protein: CSARRQGNEQYV.

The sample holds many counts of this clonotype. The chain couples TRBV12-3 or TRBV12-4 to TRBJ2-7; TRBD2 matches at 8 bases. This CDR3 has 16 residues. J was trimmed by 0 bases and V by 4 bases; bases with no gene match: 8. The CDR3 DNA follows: TGTGCCAGCAGTTCCCTGACTAGCGTCAGCTCCTACGAGCAGTACTTC. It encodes CASSSLTSVSSYEQYF.

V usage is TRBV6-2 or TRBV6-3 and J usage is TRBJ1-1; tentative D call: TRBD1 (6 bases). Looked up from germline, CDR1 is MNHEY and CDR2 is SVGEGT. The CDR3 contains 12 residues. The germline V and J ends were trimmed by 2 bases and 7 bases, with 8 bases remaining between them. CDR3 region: CASSYGGGEAFF. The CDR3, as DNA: TGTGCCAGCAGTTACGGAGGGGGTGAAGCTTTCTTT.

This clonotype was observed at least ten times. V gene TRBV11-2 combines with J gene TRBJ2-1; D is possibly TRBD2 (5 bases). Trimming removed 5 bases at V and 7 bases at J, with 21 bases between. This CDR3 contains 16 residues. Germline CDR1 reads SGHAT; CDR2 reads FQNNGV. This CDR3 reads CASSRTEGWVGNEQFF. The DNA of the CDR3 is TGTGCCAGCAGCCGAACTGAGGGCTGGGTTGGGAATGAGCAGTTCTTC.

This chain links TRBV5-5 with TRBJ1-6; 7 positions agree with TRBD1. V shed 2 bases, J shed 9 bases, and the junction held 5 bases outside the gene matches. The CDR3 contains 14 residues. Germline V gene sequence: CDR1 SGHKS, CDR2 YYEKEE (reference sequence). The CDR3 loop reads CASSFGTVFSPLHF. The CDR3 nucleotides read TGTGCCAGCAGCTTCGGGACAGTATTTTCACCCCTCCACTTT.

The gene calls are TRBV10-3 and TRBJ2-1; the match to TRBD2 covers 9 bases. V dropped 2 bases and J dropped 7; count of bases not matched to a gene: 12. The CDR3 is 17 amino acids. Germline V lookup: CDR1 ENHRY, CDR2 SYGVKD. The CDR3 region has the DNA TGTGCCATCAGTGAGCCCCCCCGAGCTAGCGGGGAAAATGAGCAGTTCTTC. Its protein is CAISEPPRASGENEQFF.

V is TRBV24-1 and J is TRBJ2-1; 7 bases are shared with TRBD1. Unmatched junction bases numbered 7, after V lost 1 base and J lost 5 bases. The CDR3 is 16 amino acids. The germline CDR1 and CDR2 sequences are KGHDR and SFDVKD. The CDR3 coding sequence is TGTGCCACCAGTGATTTCCGACAGGGTCTGGACAATGAGCAGTTCTTC. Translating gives CATSDFRQGLDNEQFF.

The CDR3 DNA reads TGTGCCAGCAACAAGGGGTTGGAAAAACTGTTTTTT. This translates into CASNKGLEKLFF. The chain links TRBV28 to TRBJ1-4; TRBD1 is a possible D gene (5 bases). Germline lookup yields CDR1 MDHEN and CDR2 SYDVKM. Trimming cost V 7 bases and J 8 bases, with 11 bases left between them. The CDR3 runs 12 residues. Full variable domain (outside the CDR3, taken from reference TRBV28 and TRBJ1-4): DVKVTQSSRYLVKRTGEKVFLECVQDMDHENMFWYRQDPGLGLRLIYFSYDVKMKEKGDIPEGYSVSREKKERFSLILESASTNQTSMYLCASNKGLEKLFFGSGTQLSVL.

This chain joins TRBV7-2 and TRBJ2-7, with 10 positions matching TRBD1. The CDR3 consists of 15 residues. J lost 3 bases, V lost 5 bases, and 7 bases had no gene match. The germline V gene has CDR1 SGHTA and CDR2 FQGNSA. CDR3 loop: CASSHLTGGFYEQYF. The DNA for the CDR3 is TGTGCCAGCAGCCACCTGACAGGGGGCTTCTACGAGCAGTACTTC.

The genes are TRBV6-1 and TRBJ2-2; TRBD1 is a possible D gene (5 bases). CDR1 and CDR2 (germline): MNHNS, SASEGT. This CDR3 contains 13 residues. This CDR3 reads CVGVGKFSGELFF. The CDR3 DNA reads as TGTGTAGGGGTGGGGAAGTTCAGCGGGGAGCTGTTTTTT.

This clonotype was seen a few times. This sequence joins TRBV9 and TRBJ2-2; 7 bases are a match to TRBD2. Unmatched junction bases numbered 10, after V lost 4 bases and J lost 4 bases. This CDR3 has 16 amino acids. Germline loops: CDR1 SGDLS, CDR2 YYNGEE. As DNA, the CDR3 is TGTGCCAGCAGCCCCGTGGGGAGGGAGGGCACCGGGGAGCTGTTTTTT. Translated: CASSPVGREGTGELFF.

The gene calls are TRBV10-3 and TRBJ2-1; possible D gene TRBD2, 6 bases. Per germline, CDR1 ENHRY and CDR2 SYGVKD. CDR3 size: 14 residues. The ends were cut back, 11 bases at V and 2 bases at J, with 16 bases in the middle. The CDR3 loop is CASQAGGPYNEQFF. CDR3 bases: TGTGCCTCCCAGGCCGGGGGACCCTACAATGAGCAGTTCTTC.

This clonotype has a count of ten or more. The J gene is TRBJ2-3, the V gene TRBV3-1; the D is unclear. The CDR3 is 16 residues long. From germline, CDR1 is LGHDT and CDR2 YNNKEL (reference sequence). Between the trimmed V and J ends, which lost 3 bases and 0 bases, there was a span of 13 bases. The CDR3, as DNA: TGTGCCAGCAGCCAGGCCGGCCTCCCCAGCACAGATACGCAGTATTTT. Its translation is CASSQAGLPSTDTQYF.

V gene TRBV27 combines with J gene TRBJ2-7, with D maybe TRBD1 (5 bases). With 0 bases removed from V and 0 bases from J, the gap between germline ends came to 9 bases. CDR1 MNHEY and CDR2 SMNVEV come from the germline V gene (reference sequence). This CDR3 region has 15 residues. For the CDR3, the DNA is TGTGCCAGCAGTTTATCGGGTCAGGGCTCCTACGAGCAGTACTTC. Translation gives CASSLSGQGSYEQYF.

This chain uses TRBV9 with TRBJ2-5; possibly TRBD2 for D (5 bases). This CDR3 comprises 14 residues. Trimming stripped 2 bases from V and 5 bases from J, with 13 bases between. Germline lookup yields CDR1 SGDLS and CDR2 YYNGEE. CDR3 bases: TGTGCCAGCAGCGTGGGAGCGTTTGAGGAGACCCAGTACTTC. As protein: CASSVGAFEETQYF.

The CDR3 loop reads CATSRDQFQGANYGYTF. CDR3 DNA: TGTGCCACCAGCAGAGATCAATTTCAGGGGGCGAACTATGGCTACACCTTC. V is TRBV15 and J is TRBJ1-2; TRBD1 agrees at 8 bases. V gave up 0 bases and J gave up 2 bases; unmatched junction bases: 8. This CDR3 comprises 17 residues. CDR1 is LNHNV and CDR2 is YYDKDF in the germline V gene (reference sequence).

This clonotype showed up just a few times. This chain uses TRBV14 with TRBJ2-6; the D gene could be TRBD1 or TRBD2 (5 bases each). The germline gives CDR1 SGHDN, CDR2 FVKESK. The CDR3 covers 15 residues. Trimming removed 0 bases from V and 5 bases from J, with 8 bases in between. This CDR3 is CASSQEPGRANVLTF. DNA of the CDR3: TGTGCCAGCAGCCAAGAGCCGGGACGGGCCAACGTCCTGACTTTC.

The CDR3 loop is CSARVQGWETQYF. The CDR3 nucleotides read TGCAGTGCTAGAGTACAGGGGTGGGAGACCCAGTACTTC. The J gene is TRBJ2-5, the V gene TRBV20-1; 7 bases align to TRBD1. V lost 1 base to trimming and J lost 5 bases; unmatched junction nucleotides: 4. CDR3 length: 13 amino acids. Germline V gene data show CDR1 as DFQATT and CDR2 as SNEGSKA (reference sequence).

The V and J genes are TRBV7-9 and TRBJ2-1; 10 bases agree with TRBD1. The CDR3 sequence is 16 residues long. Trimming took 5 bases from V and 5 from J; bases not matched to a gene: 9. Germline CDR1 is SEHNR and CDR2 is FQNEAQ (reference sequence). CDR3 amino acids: CASSRSGTGDHNEQFF. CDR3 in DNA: TGTGCCAGCAGCCGATCCGGGACAGGGGACCACAATGAGCAGTTCTTC.

The DNA of the CDR3 is TGCGCCAGCAGCCACACTTCCGGGACTAGCGGCACAGATACGCAGTATTTT. Residues: CASSHTSGTSGTDTQYF. The rearrangement links TRBV4-3 to TRBJ2-3, with 10 bases fitting TRBD2. The CDR3 totals 17 residues. V shed 3 bases, J shed 1 base, and the junction held 7 bases outside the gene matches. Germline V lookup: CDR1 LGHNA, CDR2 YSLEER.

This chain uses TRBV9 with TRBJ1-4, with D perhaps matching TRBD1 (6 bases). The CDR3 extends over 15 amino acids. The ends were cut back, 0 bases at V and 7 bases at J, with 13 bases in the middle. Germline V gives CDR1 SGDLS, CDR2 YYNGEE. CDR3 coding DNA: TGTGCCAGCAGCGTAGGAGGCGGGGGCTCTGAAAAACTGTTTTTT. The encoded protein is CASSVGGGGSEKLFF.

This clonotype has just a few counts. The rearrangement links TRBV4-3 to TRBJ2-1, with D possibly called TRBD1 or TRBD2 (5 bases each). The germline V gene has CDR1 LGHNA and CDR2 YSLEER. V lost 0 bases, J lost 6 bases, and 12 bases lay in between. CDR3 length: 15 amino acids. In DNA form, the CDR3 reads TGCGCCAGCAGCCAAGATCCCCCCGGGACCAATGAGCAGTTCTTC. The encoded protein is CASSQDPPGTNEQFF.

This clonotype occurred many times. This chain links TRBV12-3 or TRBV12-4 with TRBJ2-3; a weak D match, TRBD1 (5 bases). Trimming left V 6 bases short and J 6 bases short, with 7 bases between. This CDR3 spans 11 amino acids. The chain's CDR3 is CASSPGDTQYF. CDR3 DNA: TGTGCCAGCAGCCCAGGGGATACGCAGTATTTT.